This T cell receptor (beta chain) was captured by sequencing in a study of T cells after yellow fever vaccination. Across the whole study: Fractions of low cell number were prepared using SMART-Seq v4 Ultra Low Input. The study's findings and limits: Though it reached lower strength, the secondary response hit its peak faster, day 5 versus 15. Reappearing after the booster were most of the clones from primary vaccination (around 96% CD4, roughly 86% CD8).

This clonotype was seen at least ten times. Its antigen remains unknown. It was through 5'RACE template switching that TCR cDNA was made, with a universal primer site and UMIs added. TCRdb passed the 5' RACE reads through MiXCR, listing each CDR3 protein once. The repertoire consists of around 180,000 distinct CDR3 sequences, with approximately 6.2% occurring once and the leading ten covering less than 3%. This TCR derives from a man younger than 30 who received the YFV17D yellow fever vaccine. Material: CD4+ T cells sorted from PBMCs, obtained on the day of the first yellow fever vaccination.

The CDR3 coding sequence is TGTGCCAGCATCCCGGGACAGGGAACCTACGAGCAGTACTTC. Translation gives CASIPGQGTYEQYF. This sequence joins TRBV7-9 and TRBJ2-7; 9 nucleotides agree with TRBD1. The CDR3 consists of 14 residues. CDR1 SEHNR and CDR2 FQNEAQ come from the germline V gene (reference sequence). V lost 7 bases and J lost 2; bases outside the gene matches: 6.